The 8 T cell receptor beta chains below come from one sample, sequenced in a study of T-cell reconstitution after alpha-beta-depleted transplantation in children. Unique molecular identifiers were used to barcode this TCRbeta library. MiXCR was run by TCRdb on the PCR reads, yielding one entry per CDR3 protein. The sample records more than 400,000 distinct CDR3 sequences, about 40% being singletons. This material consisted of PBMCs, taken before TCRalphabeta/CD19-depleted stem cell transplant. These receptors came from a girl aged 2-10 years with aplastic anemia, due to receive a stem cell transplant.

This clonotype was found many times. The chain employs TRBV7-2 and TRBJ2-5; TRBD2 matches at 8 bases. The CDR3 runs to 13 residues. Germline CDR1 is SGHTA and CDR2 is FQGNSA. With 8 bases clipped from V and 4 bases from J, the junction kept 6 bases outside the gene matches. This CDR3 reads CASGRGGPETQYF. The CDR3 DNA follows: TGTGCCAGCGGCCGGGGGGGGCCAGAGACCCAGTACTTC.

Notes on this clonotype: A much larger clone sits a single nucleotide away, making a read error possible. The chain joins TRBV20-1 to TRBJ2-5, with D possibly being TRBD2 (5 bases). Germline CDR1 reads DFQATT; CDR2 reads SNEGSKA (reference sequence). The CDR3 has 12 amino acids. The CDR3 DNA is TGCAGTACTAGGGAACTAGAAGAGACCCAGTACTTC. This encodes CSTRELEETQYF.

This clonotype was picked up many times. CDR3 amino acids: CASSQDSRGFSYNEQFF. The DNA of the CDR3 is TGCGCCAGCAGCCAAGATTCTCGGGGATTCTCCTACAATGAGCAGTTCTTC. The V call is TRBV4-1, the J call TRBJ2-1, with D tentatively TRBD2 (5 bases). The CDR3 is made up of 17 amino acids. V shed 0 bases and J shed 0 bases, with 12 bases lying between them. The germline gives CDR1 MGHRA, CDR2 YSYEKL.

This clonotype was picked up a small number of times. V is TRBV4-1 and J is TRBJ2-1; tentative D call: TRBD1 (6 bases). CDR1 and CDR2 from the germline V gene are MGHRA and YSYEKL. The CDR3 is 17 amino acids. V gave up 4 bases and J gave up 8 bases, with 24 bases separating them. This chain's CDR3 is CASSPPSPLGAVDEQFF. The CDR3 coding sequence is TGCGCCAGCAGCCCCCCCTCCCCCCTGGGGGCGGTGGATGAGCAGTTCTTC.

In DNA, the CDR3 is TGTGCCAGCAGTTTCTGGAGGACTGGCTACACCTTC. Translation: CASSFWRTGYTF. The rearrangement joins TRBV12-3 or TRBV12-4 to TRBJ1-2; D gene ambiguous. The CDR3 has 12 amino acids. Trimming stripped 3 bases from V and 7 bases from J, with 9 bases between.

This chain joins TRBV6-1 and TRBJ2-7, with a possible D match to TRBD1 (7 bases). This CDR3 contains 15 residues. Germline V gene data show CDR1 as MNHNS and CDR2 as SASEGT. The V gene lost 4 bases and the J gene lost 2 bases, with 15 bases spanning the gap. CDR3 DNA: TGTGCCAGCAGTGGCGGGACAGCGGCGGCCTACGAGCAGTACTTC. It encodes CASSGGTAAAYEQYF.

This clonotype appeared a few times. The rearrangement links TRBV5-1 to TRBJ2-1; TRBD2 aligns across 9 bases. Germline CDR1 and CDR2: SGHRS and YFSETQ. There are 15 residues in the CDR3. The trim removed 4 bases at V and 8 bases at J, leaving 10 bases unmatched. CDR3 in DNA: TGCGCCAGCAGCCCGGATAGCGGGAGTCTTGATGAGCAGTTCTTC. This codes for CASSPDSGSLDEQFF. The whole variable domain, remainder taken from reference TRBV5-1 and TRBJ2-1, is KAGVTQTPRYLIKTRGQQVTLSCSPISGHRSVSWYQQTPGQGLQFLFEYFSETQRNKGNFPGRFSGRQFSNSRSEMNVSTLELGDSALYLCASSPDSGSLDEQFFGPGTRLTVL.

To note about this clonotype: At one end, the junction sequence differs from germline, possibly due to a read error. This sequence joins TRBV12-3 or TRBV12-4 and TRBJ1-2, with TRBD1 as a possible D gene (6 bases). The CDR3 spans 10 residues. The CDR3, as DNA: TGTGCCAGCGGGACAAATGGCTACCCCTTC. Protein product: CASGTNGYPF.